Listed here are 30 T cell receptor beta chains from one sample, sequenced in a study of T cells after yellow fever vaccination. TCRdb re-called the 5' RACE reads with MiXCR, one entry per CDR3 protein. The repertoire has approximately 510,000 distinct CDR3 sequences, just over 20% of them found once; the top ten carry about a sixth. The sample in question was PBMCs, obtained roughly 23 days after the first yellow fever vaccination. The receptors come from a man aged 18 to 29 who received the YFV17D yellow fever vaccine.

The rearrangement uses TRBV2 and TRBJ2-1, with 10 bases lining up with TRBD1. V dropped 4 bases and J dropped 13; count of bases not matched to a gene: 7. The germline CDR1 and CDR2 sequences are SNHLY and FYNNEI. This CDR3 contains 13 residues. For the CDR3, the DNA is TGTGCCAGCAGTGCCGAGACAGGGGGCGGACAGTTCTTC. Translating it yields CASSAETGGGQFF.

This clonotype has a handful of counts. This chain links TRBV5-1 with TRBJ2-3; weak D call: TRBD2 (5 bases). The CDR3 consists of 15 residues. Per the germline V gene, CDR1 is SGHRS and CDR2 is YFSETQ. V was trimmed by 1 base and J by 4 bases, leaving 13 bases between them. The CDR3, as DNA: TGCGCCAGCAGCTTGTGGGGAGCCCAATCAGATACGCAGTATTTT. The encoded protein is CASSLWGAQSDTQYF.

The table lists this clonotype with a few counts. This chain's CDR3 is CASSIGRSNSPLHF. The DNA of the CDR3 is TGTGCCAGCAGTATCGGTAGGAGTAATTCACCCCTCCACTTT. V is TRBV7-3 and J is TRBJ1-6, with unresolved D. The germline V gene encodes CDR1 SGHTA and CDR2 FQGTGA. The ends were cut back, 6 bases at V and 6 bases at J, with 12 bases in the middle. The CDR3 has 14 residues.

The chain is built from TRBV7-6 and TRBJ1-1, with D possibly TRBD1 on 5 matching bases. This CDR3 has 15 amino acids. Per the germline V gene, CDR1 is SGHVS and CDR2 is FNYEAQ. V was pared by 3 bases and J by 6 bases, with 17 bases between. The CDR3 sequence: CASSFRDGLTAEAFF. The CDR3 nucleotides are TGTGCCAGCAGCTTCCGGGACGGGCTTACGGCTGAAGCTTTCTTT.

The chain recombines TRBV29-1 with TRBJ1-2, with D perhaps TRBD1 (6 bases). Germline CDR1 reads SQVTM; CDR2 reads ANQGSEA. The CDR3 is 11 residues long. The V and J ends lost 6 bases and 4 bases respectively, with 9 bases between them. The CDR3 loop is CSVRTVYGYTF. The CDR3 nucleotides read TGCAGCGTCCGGACAGTCTATGGCTACACCTTC.

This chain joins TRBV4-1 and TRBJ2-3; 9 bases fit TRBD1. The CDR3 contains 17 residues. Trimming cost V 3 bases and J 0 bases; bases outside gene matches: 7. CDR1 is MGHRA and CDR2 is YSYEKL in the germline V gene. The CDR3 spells CASSQDGTGYSTDTQYF. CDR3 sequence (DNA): TGCGCCAGCAGCCAGGACGGGACAGGGTATAGCACAGATACGCAGTATTTT.

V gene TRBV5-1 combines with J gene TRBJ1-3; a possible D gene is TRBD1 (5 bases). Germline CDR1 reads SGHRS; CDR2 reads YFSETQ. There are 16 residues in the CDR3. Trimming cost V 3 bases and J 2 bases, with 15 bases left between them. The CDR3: CASSSGPLPPGNTIYF. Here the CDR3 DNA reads TGCGCCAGCAGCTCGGGACCACTTCCCCCTGGAAACACCATATATTTT.

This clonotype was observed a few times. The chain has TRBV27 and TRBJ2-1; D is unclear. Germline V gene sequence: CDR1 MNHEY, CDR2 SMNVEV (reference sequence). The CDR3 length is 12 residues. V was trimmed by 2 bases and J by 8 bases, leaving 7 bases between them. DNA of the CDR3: TGTGCCAGCAGTTTACCTAACCATGAGCAGTTCTTC. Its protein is CASSLPNHEQFF.

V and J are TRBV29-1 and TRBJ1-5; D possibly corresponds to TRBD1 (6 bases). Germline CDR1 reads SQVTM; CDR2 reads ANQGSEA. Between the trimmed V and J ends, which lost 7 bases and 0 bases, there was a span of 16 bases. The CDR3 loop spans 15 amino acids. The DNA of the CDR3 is TGCAGCGCCTCCCAGGGGCCTTATAGCAATCAGCCCCAGCATTTT. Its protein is CSASQGPYSNQPQHF. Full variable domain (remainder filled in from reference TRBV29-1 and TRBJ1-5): SAVISQKPSRDICQRGTSLTIQCQVDSQVTMMFWYRQQPGQSLTLIATANQGSEATYESGFVIDKFPISRPNLTFSTLTVSNMSPEDSSIYLCSASQGPYSNQPQHFGDGTRLSIL.

The CDR3 nucleotides read TGTGCCATCAGGGGGACAGGGGAGGACGAGCAGTACGTC. Protein sequence: CAIRGTGEDEQYV. The gene calls are TRBV10-3 and TRBJ2-7, with 10 nucleotides matching TRBD1. The V gene's germline CDR1 is ENHRY and CDR2 SYGVKD. The ends lost 6 bases at V and 5 bases at J; junction bases unmatched: 4. The length of the CDR3 is 13 residues.

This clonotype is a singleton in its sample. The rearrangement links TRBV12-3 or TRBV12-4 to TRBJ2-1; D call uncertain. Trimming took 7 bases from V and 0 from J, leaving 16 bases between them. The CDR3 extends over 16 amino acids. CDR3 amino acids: CASTRTTGSSYNEQFF. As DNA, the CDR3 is TGTGCCAGCACCCGAACGACTGGAAGCTCCTACAATGAGCAGTTCTTC.

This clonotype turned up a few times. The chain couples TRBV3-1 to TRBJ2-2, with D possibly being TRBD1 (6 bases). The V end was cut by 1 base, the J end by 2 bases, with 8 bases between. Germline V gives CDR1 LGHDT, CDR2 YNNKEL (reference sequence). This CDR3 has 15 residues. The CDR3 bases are TGTGCCAGCAGCCAAGGGACAGAAAACACCGGGGAGCTGTTTTTT. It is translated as CASSQGTENTGELFF.

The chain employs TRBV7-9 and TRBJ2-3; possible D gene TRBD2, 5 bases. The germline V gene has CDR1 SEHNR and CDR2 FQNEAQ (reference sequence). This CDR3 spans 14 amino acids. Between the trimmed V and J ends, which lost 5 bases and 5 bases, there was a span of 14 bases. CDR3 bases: TGTGCCAGCAGCCTAAAAGGGAGTCTAGATACGCAGTATTTT. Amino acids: CASSLKGSLDTQYF.

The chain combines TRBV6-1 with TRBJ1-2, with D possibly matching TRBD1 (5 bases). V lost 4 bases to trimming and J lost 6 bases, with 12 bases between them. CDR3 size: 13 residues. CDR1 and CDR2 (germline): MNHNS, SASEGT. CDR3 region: CASSARDRHGYTF. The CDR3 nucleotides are TGTGCCAGCAGTGCTCGTGACAGACATGGCTACACCTTC.

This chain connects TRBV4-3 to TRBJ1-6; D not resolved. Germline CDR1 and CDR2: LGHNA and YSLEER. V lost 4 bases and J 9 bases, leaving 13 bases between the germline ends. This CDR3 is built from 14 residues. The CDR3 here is CASSPDRTLSPLHF. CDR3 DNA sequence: TGCGCCAGCAGCCCCGATCGTACTCTTTCACCCCTCCACTTT.

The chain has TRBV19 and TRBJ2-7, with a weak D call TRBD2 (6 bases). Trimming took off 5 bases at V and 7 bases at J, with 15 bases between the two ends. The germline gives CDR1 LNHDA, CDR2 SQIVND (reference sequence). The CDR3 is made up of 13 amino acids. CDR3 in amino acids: CASSEDFAGEQYF. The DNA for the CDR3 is TGTGCCAGTAGTGAGGACTTCGCGGGAGAGCAGTACTTC.

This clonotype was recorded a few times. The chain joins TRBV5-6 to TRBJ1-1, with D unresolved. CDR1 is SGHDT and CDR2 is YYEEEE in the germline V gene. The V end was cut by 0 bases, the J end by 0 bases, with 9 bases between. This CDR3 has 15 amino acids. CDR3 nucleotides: TGTGCCAGCAGCTTGGAATTTGCGGTGAACACTGAAGCTTTCTTT. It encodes CASSLEFAVNTEAFF.

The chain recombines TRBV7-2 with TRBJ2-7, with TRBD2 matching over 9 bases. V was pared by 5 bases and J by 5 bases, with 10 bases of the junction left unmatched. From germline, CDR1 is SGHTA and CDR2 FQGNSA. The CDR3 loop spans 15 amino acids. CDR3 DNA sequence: TGTGCCAGCAGCCTGCGGCGCGGGGGGGGCCACGAGCAGTACTTC. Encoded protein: CASSLRRGGGHEQYF.

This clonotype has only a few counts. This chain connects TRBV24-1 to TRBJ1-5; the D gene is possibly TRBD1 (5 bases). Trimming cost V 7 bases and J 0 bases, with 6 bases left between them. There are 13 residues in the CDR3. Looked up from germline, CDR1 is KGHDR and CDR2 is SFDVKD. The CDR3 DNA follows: TGTGCCACCAGCGGGACTAGCAATCAGCCCCAGCATTTT. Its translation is CATSGTSNQPQHF.

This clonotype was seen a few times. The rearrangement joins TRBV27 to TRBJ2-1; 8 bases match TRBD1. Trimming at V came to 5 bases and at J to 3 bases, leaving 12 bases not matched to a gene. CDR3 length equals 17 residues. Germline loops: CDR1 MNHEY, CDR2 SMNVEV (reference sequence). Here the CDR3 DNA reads TGTGCCAGCAGTCCCGATGGGGGTGACAGGGGCTACAATGAGCAGTTCTTC. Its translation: CASSPDGGDRGYNEQFF.

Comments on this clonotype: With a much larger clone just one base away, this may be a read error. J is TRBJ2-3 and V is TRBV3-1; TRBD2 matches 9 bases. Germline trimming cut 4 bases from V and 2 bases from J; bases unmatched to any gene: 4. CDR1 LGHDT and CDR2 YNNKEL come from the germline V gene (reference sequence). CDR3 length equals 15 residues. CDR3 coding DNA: TGTGCCAGCAGCCCCAAGCGGGGGGACACAGATACGCAGTATTTT. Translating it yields CASSPKRGDTDTQYF.

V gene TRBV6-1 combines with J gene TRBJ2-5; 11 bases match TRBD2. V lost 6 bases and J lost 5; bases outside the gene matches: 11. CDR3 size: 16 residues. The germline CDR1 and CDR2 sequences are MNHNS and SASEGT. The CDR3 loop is CASRPRLAGLGETQYF. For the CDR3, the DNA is TGTGCCAGCAGGCCACGACTAGCGGGGCTAGGGGAGACCCAGTACTTC.

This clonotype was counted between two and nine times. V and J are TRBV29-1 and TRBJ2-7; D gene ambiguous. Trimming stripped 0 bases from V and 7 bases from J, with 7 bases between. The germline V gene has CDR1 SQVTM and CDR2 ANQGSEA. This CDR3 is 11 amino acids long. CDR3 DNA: TGCAGCGTTGAAGATCCGTATGAGCAGTACTTC. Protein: CSVEDPYEQYF.

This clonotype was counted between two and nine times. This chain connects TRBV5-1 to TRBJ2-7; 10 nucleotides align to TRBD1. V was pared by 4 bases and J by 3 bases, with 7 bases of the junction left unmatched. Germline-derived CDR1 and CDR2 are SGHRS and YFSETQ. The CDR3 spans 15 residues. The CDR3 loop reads CASSNLGTGDYEQYF. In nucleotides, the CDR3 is TGCGCCAGCAGCAACTTAGGGACAGGGGACTACGAGCAGTACTTC.

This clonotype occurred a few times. The CDR3 nucleotides are TGTGCCAGCAGTTTTTGGGGGGGGGGCACCGGGGAGCTGTTTTTT. This encodes CASSFWGGGTGELFF. The V gene is TRBV12-3 or TRBV12-4, the J gene TRBJ2-2; 7 bases match TRBD2. CDR3 length equals 15 residues. Trimming at V came to 3 bases and at J to 4 bases, leaving 5 bases not matched to a gene.

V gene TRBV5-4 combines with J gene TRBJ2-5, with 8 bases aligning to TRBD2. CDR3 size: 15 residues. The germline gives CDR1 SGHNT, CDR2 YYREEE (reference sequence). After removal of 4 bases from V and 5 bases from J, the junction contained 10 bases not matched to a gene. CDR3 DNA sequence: TGTGCCAGCAGCCGGACTAGCCCGGCCCAGGAGACCCAGTACTTC. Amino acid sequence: CASSRTSPAQETQYF. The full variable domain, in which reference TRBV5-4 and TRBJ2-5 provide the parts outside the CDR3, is ETGVTQSPTHLIKTRGQQVTLRCSSQSGHNTVSWYQQALGQGPQFIFQYYREEENGRGNFPPRFSGLQFPNYSSELNVNALELDDSALYLCASSRTSPAQETQYFGPGTRLLVL.

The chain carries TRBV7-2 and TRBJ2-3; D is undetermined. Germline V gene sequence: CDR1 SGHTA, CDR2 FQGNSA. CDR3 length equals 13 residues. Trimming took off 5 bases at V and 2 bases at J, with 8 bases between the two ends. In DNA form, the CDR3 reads TGTGCCAGCAGCCCCCAGTTCACAGATACGCAGTATTTT. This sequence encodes CASSPQFTDTQYF.

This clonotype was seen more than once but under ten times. The CDR3 DNA reads TGCGCCAGCAGCTCCAAAGTAAACAATGAGCAGTTCTTC. Its translation is CASSSKVNNEQFF. The chain joins TRBV5-1 to TRBJ2-1, with no clear D. The V end lost 3 bases, the J end lost 5 bases, and 9 bases lay between the germline ends. CDR3 length: 13 residues. Germline values: CDR1 SGHRS, CDR2 YFSETQ.

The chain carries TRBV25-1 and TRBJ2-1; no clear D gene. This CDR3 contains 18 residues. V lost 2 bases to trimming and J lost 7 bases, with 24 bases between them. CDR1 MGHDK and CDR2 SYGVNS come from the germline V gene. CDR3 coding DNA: TGTGCCAGCAGTGAACCCAACCAAAGGACGGCCCACTTGAATGAGCAGTTCTTC. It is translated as CASSEPNQRTAHLNEQFF.

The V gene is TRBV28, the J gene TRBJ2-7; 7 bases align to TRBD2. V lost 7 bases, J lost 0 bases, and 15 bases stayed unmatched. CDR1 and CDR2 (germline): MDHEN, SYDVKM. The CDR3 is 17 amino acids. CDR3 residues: CASTDGPGGRVSYEQYV. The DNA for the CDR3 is TGTGCCAGCACCGACGGACCGGGAGGTAGGGTCTCCTACGAGCAGTACGTC.